A selection of T cell receptor beta chains follows, all from one sample in a study of shared clonotypes between healthy human individuals. Generated by immunoSEQ multiplex PCR, the TCRdb table keeps only in-frame clones and is missing some. The repertoire includes over a million clones, around 95% of them detected once, and more than 0.9% sits in the top ten. The sample taken for sequencing was naive CD4+ T cells sorted from blood. These receptors were collected from a man aged 25-45 years in good health. CDR3s include the opening cysteine and the closing phenylalanine or tryptophan. A D gene is named only where the DNA matches it firmly. Only some rows state a clone size, as once, few, many or a class for expanded clones.

DNA	CDR3	V	J	size	D
TGTGCCAGCAGTGAGTCGGAGAACACTGAAGCTTTCTTT	CASSESENTEAFF	TRBV6-1	TRBJ1-1	.	.
TGTGCCAGCAGCTTACTAGCGGGAGCTGAGCAGACCCAGTACTTC	CASSLLAGAEQTQYF	TRBV5-4	TRBJ2-5	.	TRBD2
TGCAGCGTTTCCTTTTGGCGGGAGGGAACAGATACGCAGTATTTT	CSVSFWREGTDTQYF	TRBV29-1	TRBJ2-3	.	TRBD2
TGTGCCAGCAGATCCTTCTACGAGCAGTACTTC	CASRSFYEQYF	TRBV28	TRBJ2-7	.	.
TGTGCCAGCAGCGTAGTTTCCGGGACTAGCACAGATACGCAGTATTTT	CASSVVSGTSTDTQYF	TRBV9	TRBJ2-3	.	.
TGCGCCAGCAGCCAAGTCGCCAATCAGCCCCAGCATTTT	CASSQVANQPQHF	TRBV4-3	TRBJ1-5	.	.
TGTGCCAGCAGTTTAGCAGGGTTGGAGACCCAGTACTTC	CASSLAGLETQYF	TRBV28	TRBJ2-5	.	.
.	CASSLFASGALSERYF	TRBV28	TRBJ2-7	once	.
TGCGCCAGCAGCCAAGATGGCGGGACGGCCCGGGGGCAGTACTTC	CASSQDGGTARGQYF	TRBV4-3	TRBJ2-7	.	.
TGTGCCAGCAGTTCCGGACAGGGCTCTGGAAACACCATATATTTT	CASSSGQGSGNTIYF	TRBV28	TRBJ1-3	.	TRBD1
TGTGCCAGCAGCTTGGGAGCCAGGGGGGGCCTCGGAGCTTTCTTT	CASSLGARGGLGAFF	TRBV5-8	TRBJ1-1	.	TRBD1
TGTGCCAGCAGCGTCCGATTAGCCGGTCCCCATACGCAGTATTTT	CASSVRLAGPHTQYF	TRBV9	TRBJ2-3	.	.
TGTGCCAGCAGTTTCCTTTCGGCAGGAGAAGAGACCCAGTACTTC	CASSFLSAGEETQYF	TRBV27	TRBJ2-5	once	.
TGTGCCAGCAGTTTAGCCGTAGGGACTAGCGGGATCACAGATACGCAGTATTTT	CASSLAVGTSGITDTQYF	TRBV7-2	TRBJ2-3	once	TRBD2
TGTGCCAGCAGCTTAGACCAGGGCACTGGAAACACCATATATTTT	CASSLDQGTGNTIYF	TRBV7-9	TRBJ1-3	.	.
TGTGCCAGCAGCCAGAAGCTAGCGGGAGGGGAGCAGTTCTTC	CASSQKLAGGEQFF	TRBV14	TRBJ2-1	.	TRBD2
TGTGCCAGCAGCATTACTAGCGGGAGTAGGAGAACAGATACGCAGTATTTT	CASSITSGSRRTDTQYF	TRBV7-9	TRBJ2-3	.	TRBD2
TGTGCCAGCAACCCCCCAGGCAGACTCTATGGCTACACCTTC	CASNPPGRLYGYTF	TRBV9	TRBJ1-2	.	.
TGTGCCAGCAGGCCCCGAGGGGGGGCCAGCAATCAGCCCCAGCATTTT	CASRPRGGASNQPQHF	TRBV2	TRBJ1-5	.	.
TGCGCCAGCAGCCGTACCTTAGAGGGCTTGAGCAATCAGCCCCAGCATTTT	CASSRTLEGLSNQPQHF	TRBV4-3	TRBJ1-5	.	.
TGTGCCAGCAGGGAAGGCCAGGGGAGGGGTTTCGGCGGGAGGGCCGCATTCCCCTACGAGCAGTACTTC	CASREGQGRGFGGRAAFPYEQYF	TRBV2	TRBJ2-7	.	TRBD2
TGCGCCAGCAGCTTGGCGGGGCCTAACTATGGCTACACCTTC	CASSLAGPNYGYTF	TRBV5-1	TRBJ1-2	.	.
TGTGCCAGCAGCACAGGGATACGAGATCAGCCCCAGCATTTT	CASSTGIRDQPQHF	TRBV6-1	TRBJ1-5	.	.
TGTGCCAGCAGCTTAGTCCGGAGGGGAACTGAAGCTTTCTTT	CASSLVRRGTEAFF	TRBV11-2	TRBJ1-1	.	.
TGCGCCAGCAGTGTTCGGACTAGCCTCCCGAATGAGCAGTTCTTC	CASSVRTSLPNEQFF	TRBV10-1	TRBJ2-1	.	TRBD2
TGCGCCAGCAGCTCCCGACCAGAAGAGACCCAGTACTTC	CASSSRPEETQYF	TRBV5-1	TRBJ2-5	.	.
TGTGCCAGCAGCTCCGTATTTGAAGCTTTCTTT	CASSSVFEAFF	TRBV7-9	TRBJ1-1	.	.
TGCGCCAGCAGTGGCGGGAGGGCCATTTCTGGGGAGCTGTTTTTT	CASSGGRAISGELFF	TRBV5-1	TRBJ2-2	.	TRBD2
TGTGCCAGCTCACCCTCCCTCGGGCGGGACTATGGCTACACCTTC	CASSPSLGRDYGYTF	TRBV18	TRBJ1-2	.	.
TGTGCCAGCAGTTTGCCCGGGAATCAGCCCCAGCATTTT	CASSLPGNQPQHF	TRBV28	TRBJ1-5	.	.
TGCGCCAGCATAGGCAGCGGGAGGCCACCTGTGCACAATGAGCAGTTCTTC	CASIGSGRPPVHNEQFF	TRBV5-1	TRBJ2-1	once	TRBD2
TGTGCCAGTAGTACTGGGCAAACCACCGAGCAGTACTTC	CASSTGQTTEQYF	TRBV19	TRBJ2-7	.	.
TGCGCCAGCAGACTCCAGGGGGCGGGGGAGCTGTTTTTT	CASRLQGAGELFF	TRBV5-1	TRBJ2-2	.	TRBD1
TGTGCCAGCAGCCCTACCGGGGGTAGCGGTGAAAAACTGTTTTTT	CASSPTGGSGEKLFF	TRBV7-9	TRBJ1-4	.	.
TGTGCCAGCAGCTTGGCAGGGCCGGATGAGCAGTTCTTC	CASSLAGPDEQFF	TRBV11-2	TRBJ2-1	.	.
TGTGCCAGCAGTCCTAGCGGGAGACGGGCCTACAATGAGCAGTTCTTC	CASSPSGRRAYNEQFF	TRBV5-6	TRBJ2-1	.	TRBD2
TGCGCCAGCAGCCCCCCGGGACTAGCGGGGCGGGAGCAGTACTTC	CASSPPGLAGREQYF	TRBV4-1	TRBJ2-7	.	TRBD2
TGTGCCAGCAGCGATCGTCATACTAGCGGGAGGGCCCTCTTTGAGCAGTTCTTC	CASSDRHTSGRALFEQFF	TRBV9	TRBJ2-1	.	TRBD2
TGTGCCAGCCGACAGGACGGGAACACCGGGGAGCTGTTTTTT	CASRQDGNTGELFF	TRBV18	TRBJ2-2	.	.
TGTGCCAGCACCTCGTGGAACGAGCAGTACTTC	CASTSWNEQYF	TRBV7-9	TRBJ2-7	.	.
TGCGCCAGCAGGCAGGACAGGGGGGCGAACACCGGGGAGCTGTTTTTT	CASRQDRGANTGELFF	TRBV4-1	TRBJ2-2	once	TRBD1
TGTGCCAGCTCCCGGGGACAGGGGAGCACTGAAGCTTTCTTT	CASSRGQGSTEAFF	TRBV18	TRBJ1-1	.	TRBD1
TGTGCCAGCAGGCTACAGGGCCAGCCCCGGCATTTT	CASRLQGQPRHF	TRBV28	TRBJ1-5	.	.
TGTGCCAGCAGCTTATCGGGGTCGACGCAGTATTTT	CASSLSGSTQYF	TRBV5-6	TRBJ2-3	.	.
TGCGCCAGCAGCTTGACCCAACTCACTGAAGCTTTCTTT	CASSLTQLTEAFF	TRBV5-1	TRBJ1-1	once	.